This T cell receptor (beta chain) emerged from a study of T cell responses to AZD1222 COVID-19 vaccine. Study-level points and caveats: Repertoires were sampled only after the peak T cell response. Seropositive at baseline were only a handful of AZD1222 recipients. White British people made up most donors, females outnumbered males, and clonal diversity was possibly underestimated. Researchers report vaccine-associated CD4 TCRs spanning spike, with dominance at 160-218 and 743-854.

Data came from immunoSEQ multiplex PCR; TCRdb stores just in-frame clones and leaves some out. This table has tens of thousands of clones, roughly 75% appearing once. V dropped 4 bases and J dropped 0 bases, with 6 bases sitting between them. The CDR3 sequence is 14 residues long. Per the germline V gene, CDR1 is MNHEY and CDR2 is SVGEGT. Concerning this clone itself: The antigen is not known.

Specimen: peripheral blood, collected on day 0 of AZD1222 vaccination. The chain links TRBV6-2 or TRBV6-3 to TRBJ1-4; D is unresolved. The TCR was taken from an adult in good health. CDR3 amino acids: CASSLGSTNEKLFF. The CDR3 coding sequence is TGTGCCAGCAGTTTGGGTTCAACTAATGAAAAACTGTTTTTT.